A single sample gave rise to the 27 T cell receptor beta chains below, sequenced in a study of OX40 agonist ivuxolimab in advanced cancers. Data came from immunoSEQ multiplex PCR; TCRdb stores just in-frame clones and leaves some out. Of about 50,000 clones listed, approximately 86% are singletons. Sequencing was performed on CD4+ or CD8+ T cells sorted from blood, taken in a trial of the OX40 agonist ivuxolimab. The receptors were sampled from an adult with an advanced solid tumor such as melanoma, head and neck, liver or kidney cancer.

This chain uses TRBV6-5 with TRBJ2-7; a possible D gene is TRBD2 (7 bases). With 6 bases removed from V and 2 bases from J, the gap between germline ends came to 14 bases. Germline values: CDR1 MNHEY, CDR2 SVGAGI. The CDR3 contains 14 residues. CDR3 amino acids: CASRRGGGTYEQYF. The CDR3 region has the DNA TGTGCCAGCAGACGAGGGGGGGGGACCTACGAGCAGTACTTC.

The chain couples TRBV10-3 to TRBJ1-1; weak D call: TRBD1 (5 bases). Germline assignment: CDR1 ENHRY and CDR2 SYGVKD. The CDR3 loop spans 12 amino acids. The V end lost 8 bases, the J end lost 3 bases, and 10 bases lay between the germline ends. CDR3 sequence: CAIGRGDTEAFF. DNA of the CDR3: TGTGCCATCGGGAGGGGTGACACTGAAGCTTTCTTT.

The chain is built from TRBV19 and TRBJ1-5, with 9 bases lining up with TRBD1. CDR1 LNHDA and CDR2 SQIVND come from the germline V gene (reference sequence). This CDR3 region has 16 residues. V shed 5 bases and J 5 bases; nucleotides not matched to a gene: 10. The DNA for the CDR3 is TGTGCCAGTAGTTCGGGACAGGGTATTCTACATCAGCCCCAGCATTTT. This translates into CASSSGQGILHQPQHF.

The chain links TRBV18 to TRBJ1-3, with D perhaps matching TRBD1 (5 bases). The ends were cut back, 3 bases at V and 0 bases at J, with 15 bases in the middle. Germline V gene lookup returns CDR1 KGHSH and CDR2 LQKENI. The CDR3 is 17 amino acids. In DNA, the CDR3 is TGTGCCAGCTCACCCGCGAACCAGGGTAGCTCTGGAAACACCATATATTTT. This codes for CASSPANQGSSGNTIYF.

The rearrangement joins TRBV11-2 to TRBJ2-1; 11 nucleotides match TRBD2. J was trimmed by 4 bases and V by 4 bases; bases with no gene match: 9. CDR1 and CDR2 (germline): SGHAT, FQNNGV. The CDR3 loop spans 17 amino acids. CDR3 sequence: CASSSTLLAGEYNEQFF. The CDR3 bases are TGTGCCAGCAGCTCGACCTTACTAGCGGGAGAATACAATGAGCAGTTCTTC. The variable domain in full, with the rest retrieved from reference TRBV11-2 and TRBJ2-1, is EAGVAQSPRYKIIEKRQSVAFWCNPISGHATLYWYQQILGQGPKLLIQFQNNGVVDDSQLPKDRFSAERLKGVDSTLKIQPAKLEDSAVYLCASSSTLLAGEYNEQFFGPGTRLTVL.

The chain employs TRBV19 and TRBJ2-7; the D gene is possibly TRBD1 (5 bases). CDR3 length equals 14 residues. V lost 1 base and J lost 7, with 14 bases in between. CDR1 and CDR2 from the germline V gene are LNHDA and SQIVND (reference sequence). This CDR3 is CASSIVGVFGEQYF. DNA for the CDR3: TGTGCCAGTAGTATAGTAGGGGTTTTCGGAGAGCAGTACTTC.

V usage is TRBV5-1 and J usage is TRBJ2-6; D not certain. There are 14 residues in the CDR3. The germline CDR1 and CDR2 sequences are SGHRS and YFSETQ. V gave up 4 bases and J gave up 0 bases, with 5 bases separating them. In nucleotides, the CDR3 is TGCGCCAGCAGCAGGAGCTCTGGGGCCAACGTCCTGACTTTC. Protein: CASSRSSGANVLTF.

The chain carries TRBV25-1 and TRBJ1-6, with D unclear. CDR1 MGHDK and CDR2 SYGVNS come from the germline V gene. Trimming removed 3 bases from V and 7 bases from J, with 10 bases in between. There are 14 residues in the CDR3. CDR3 protein: CASSEPRINSPLHF. The CDR3 DNA is TGTGCCAGCAGTGAGCCAAGGATCAATTCACCCCTCCACTTT.

This clone was found a few times. The J gene is TRBJ2-5, the V gene TRBV20-1; maybe TRBD1 (6 bases). V lost 5 bases and J 10 bases, leaving 11 bases between the germline ends. The CDR3 has 10 residues. Per the germline V gene, CDR1 is DFQATT and CDR2 is SNEGSKA (reference sequence). The CDR3 sequence is CSALVRGQYF. The CDR3 DNA reads TGCAGTGCTCTCGTCAGGGGCCAGTACTTC.

The V and J genes are TRBV5-4 and TRBJ1-1; D is undetermined. V lost 1 base and J 0 bases, leaving 10 bases between the germline ends. The CDR3 length is 15 residues. Germline CDR1 and CDR2: SGHNT and YYREEE (reference sequence). The CDR3 sequence is CASSLWWEMNTEAFF. In DNA form, the CDR3 reads TGTGCCAGCAGCTTGTGGTGGGAGATGAACACTGAAGCTTTCTTT.

The chain carries TRBV13 and TRBJ1-2, with D hard to call. The germline gives CDR1 PRHDT, CDR2 FYEKMQ (reference sequence). CDR3 length equals 13 residues. Between the trimmed V and J ends, which lost 3 bases and 3 bases, there was a span of 8 bases. The CDR3 protein is CASSFEQDYGYTF. The CDR3 DNA follows: TGTGCCAGCAGCTTCGAGCAAGACTATGGCTACACCTTC.

The V and J genes are TRBV5-5 and TRBJ1-3; 7 positions match TRBD1. V was pared by 4 bases and J by 3 bases, with 7 bases of the junction left unmatched. The CDR3 sequence is 15 residues long. Germline assignment: CDR1 SGHKS and CDR2 YYEKEE (reference sequence). The CDR3 DNA reads as TGTGCCAGCAGCGAAATACAGGGGATTGGAAACACCATATATTTT. It specifies CASSEIQGIGNTIYF.

This clone was observed a single time. This sequence joins TRBV28 and TRBJ1-4; 8 bases match TRBD1. Looked up from germline, CDR1 is MDHEN and CDR2 is SYDVKM. Trimming took 6 bases from V and 0 from J; bases not matched to a gene: 3. CDR3 length: 15 residues. CDR3 in amino acids: CASRLQGATNEKLFF. DNA for the CDR3: TGTGCCAGCAGGTTACAGGGGGCAACTAATGAAAAACTGTTTTTT.

This clone is medium-sized by share. Likely a read error: the CDR3 ends without its conserved phenylalanine or tryptophan. The limits of the CDR3 on the DNA are not certain, so only TCRdb's listed CDR3 is given. The V and J genes are TRBV21-1 and TRBJ2-3; TRBD2, the table's D call, was not compared with the DNA. TRBV21-1 is tagged as a pseudogene. The CDR3 is 12 residues long, counting both termini. The CDR3 loop is CASSKGLAGDYG.

The chain joins TRBV7-2 to TRBJ2-2; D uncertain. The CDR3 runs to 13 residues. V lost 6 bases and J lost 5, with 10 bases in between. The germline CDR1 and CDR2 sequences are SGHTA and FQGNSA. Here the CDR3 DNA reads TGTGCCAGCAGACAAGACCGGACCGGGGAGCTGTTTTTT. Its protein product is CASRQDRTGELFF.

The chain links TRBV10-1 to TRBJ2-7, with 11 bases fitting TRBD2. This CDR3 is 18 amino acids long. V shed 6 bases, J shed 6 bases, and the junction held 19 bases outside the gene matches. CDR1 and CDR2 from the germline V gene are WNHNN and SYGVQD (reference sequence). The CDR3 is CASRASVAGGPIKGEQYF. In DNA, the CDR3 is TGCGCCAGCAGGGCCTCCGTAGCGGGAGGGCCTATCAAGGGCGAGCAGTACTTC.

This clone appeared a single time. The chain couples TRBV18 to TRBJ1-2; TRBD1 might be the D (6 bases). Trimming took off 6 bases at V and 8 bases at J, with 19 bases between the two ends. Germline V gene data show CDR1 as KGHSH and CDR2 as LQKENI. CDR3 size: 14 residues. The CDR3 coding sequence is TGTGCCAGCTCCCAAATTCCCGGGGGGCTAGGCTACACCTTC. Amino acids: CASSQIPGGLGYTF.

The J gene is TRBJ2-3, the V gene TRBV18, with 12 nucleotides matching TRBD2. Germline values: CDR1 KGHSH, CDR2 LQKENI. CDR3 size: 16 residues. V gave up 6 bases and J gave up 1 base; unmatched junction bases: 5. CDR3 nucleotides: TGTGCCAGCTCCGAACGGACTAGCGGGGGCACAGATACGCAGTATTTT. Its translation: CASSERTSGGTDTQYF.

The chain uses TRBV12-2 and TRBJ2-1; the tabulated D call, TRBD1, remains unverified against the DNA. TRBV12-2 is given as a pseudogene. The CDR3 has 17 amino acids. The CDR3 DNA reads as TGTGCAAGTCGCTCACCCCAAGGACAGGGTTTTGGTAATGAGCAGTTCTTC. It translates to CASRSPQGQGFGNEQFF.

V gene TRBV11-1 combines with J gene TRBJ1-1; D gene uncertain. Germline-derived CDR1 and CDR2 are SGHAT and FQDESV (reference sequence). Trimming cost V 3 bases and J 2 bases, with 7 bases left between them. CDR3 size: 13 residues. The CDR3 DNA follows: TGTGCCAGCAGCTTGGCAGAAAACACTGAAGCTTTCTTT. Translation gives CASSLAENTEAFF.

This chain links TRBV28 with TRBJ2-5, with TRBD1 matching over 10 bases. There are 15 residues in the CDR3. The V segment lost 7 bases and the J segment 4 bases; nucleotides outside the gene matches: 9. CDR1 is MDHEN and CDR2 is SYDVKM in the germline V gene. The CDR3 sequence is CASIPATGGGETQYF. The CDR3 nucleotides are TGTGCCAGCATCCCCGCGACAGGGGGCGGAGAGACCCAGTACTTC. The complete variable domain, with remaining parts taken from reference TRBV28 and TRBJ2-5, reads DVKVTQSSRYLVKRTGEKVFLECVQDMDHENMFWYRQDPGLGLRLIYFSYDVKMKEKGDIPEGYSVSREKKERFSLILESASTNQTSMYLCASIPATGGGETQYFGPGTRLLVL.

The chain couples TRBV25-1 to TRBJ2-1; D may be TRBD1 (6 bases). CDR1 and CDR2 from the germline V gene are MGHDK and SYGVNS. V was shortened by 4 bases and J by 9 bases, with 13 bases between the two germline ends. CDR3 length: 13 amino acids. The CDR3 is CASSGGPRSEQFF. CDR3 in DNA: TGTGCCAGCAGTGGGGGGCCCCGGAGTGAGCAGTTCTTC.

As to this clone: Sequence at one end of the junction differs from germline and may be a read error. The rearrangement uses TRBV7-9 and TRBJ2-1; 8 bases line up with TRBD2. The CDR3 runs to 16 residues. From germline, CDR1 is SEHNR and CDR2 FQNEAQ (reference sequence). Written as DNA, the CDR3 is TGTGCCAGCAGCTTAGCCCCAGCGGGAGCCTACAATGAACAGTTCTTC. As protein: CASSLAPAGAYNEQFF.

The chain uses TRBV18 and TRBJ2-5, with D uncertain. This CDR3 is built from 12 residues. Trimming removed 6 bases at V and 1 base at J, with 6 bases between. CDR1 is KGHSH and CDR2 is LQKENI in the germline V gene. This CDR3 is CASSGPQETQYF. CDR3 in DNA: TGTGCCAGCTCCGGACCCCAAGAGACCCAGTACTTC.

The V gene is TRBV9, the J gene TRBJ2-3; D gene unclear. The V end was cut by 0 bases, the J end by 3 bases, with 8 bases between. The CDR3 runs to 14 residues. The V gene's germline CDR1 is SGDLS and CDR2 YYNGEE. The CDR3, as DNA: TGTGCCAGCAGCGTAGCTGGTTTAACAGATACGCAGTATTTT. As protein: CASSVAGLTDTQYF.

In DNA, the CDR3 is TGTGCCAGCAGTTACCAGCGGACTGGAGGGAACGAGCAGTACTTC. Amino acids: CASSYQRTGGNEQYF. This chain joins TRBV6-5 and TRBJ2-7; D is perhaps TRBD2 (6 bases). Trimming shortened V by 2 bases and J by 5 bases, and 16 bases separated the two germline ends. The CDR3 contains 15 residues. Germline CDR1 reads MNHEY; CDR2 reads SVGAGI.

This clone was seen once. The chain is built from TRBV15 and TRBJ1-4, with 7 bases that match TRBD1. The CDR3 totals 14 residues. Per the germline V gene, CDR1 is LNHNV and CDR2 is YYDKDF (reference sequence). Trimming at V came to 4 bases and at J to 7 bases, leaving 6 bases not matched to a gene. CDR3 coding DNA: TGTGCCACCAGCACCCACGGGACAGCTGAAAAACTGTTTTTT. This sequence encodes CATSTHGTAEKLFF. The complete variable domain, with remaining parts taken from reference TRBV15 and TRBJ1-4, reads DAMVIQNPRYQVTQFGKPVTLSCSQTLNHNVMYWYQQKSSQAPKLLFHYYDKDFNNEADTPDNFQSRRPNTSFCFLDIRSPGLGDTAMYLCATSTHGTAEKLFFGSGTQLSVL.